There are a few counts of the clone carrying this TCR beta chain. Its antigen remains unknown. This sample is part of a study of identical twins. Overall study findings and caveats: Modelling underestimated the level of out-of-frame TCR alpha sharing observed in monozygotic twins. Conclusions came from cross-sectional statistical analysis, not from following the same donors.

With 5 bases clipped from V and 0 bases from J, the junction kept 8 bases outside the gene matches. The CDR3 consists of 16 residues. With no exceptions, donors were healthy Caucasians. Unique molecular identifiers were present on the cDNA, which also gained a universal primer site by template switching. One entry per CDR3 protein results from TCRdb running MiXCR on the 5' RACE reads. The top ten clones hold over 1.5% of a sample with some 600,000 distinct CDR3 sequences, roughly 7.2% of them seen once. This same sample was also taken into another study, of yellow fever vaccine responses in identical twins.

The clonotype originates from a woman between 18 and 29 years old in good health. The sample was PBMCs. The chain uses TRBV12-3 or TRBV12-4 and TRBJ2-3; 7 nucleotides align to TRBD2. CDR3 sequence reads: CASSLGRGVSTDTQYF. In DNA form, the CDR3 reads TGTGCCAGCAGTCTCGGACGGGGGGTAAGCACAGATACGCAGTATTTT.